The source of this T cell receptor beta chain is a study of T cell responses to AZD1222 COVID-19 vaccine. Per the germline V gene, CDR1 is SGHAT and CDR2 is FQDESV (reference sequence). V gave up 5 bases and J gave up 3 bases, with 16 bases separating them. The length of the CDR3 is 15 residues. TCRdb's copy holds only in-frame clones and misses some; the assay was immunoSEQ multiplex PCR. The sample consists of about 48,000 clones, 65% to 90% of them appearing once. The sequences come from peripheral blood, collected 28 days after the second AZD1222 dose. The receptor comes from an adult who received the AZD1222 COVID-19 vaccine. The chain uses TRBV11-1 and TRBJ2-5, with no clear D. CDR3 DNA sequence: TGTGCCAGCAGCCCCCCAGGACCGGCAGAAGAGACCCAGTACTTC. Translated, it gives CASSPPGPAEETQYF.